These 10 T cell receptor beta chains were sequenced from one sample in a study of blood T cell repertoires in COVID-19. TCRdb's table, derived via immunoSEQ multiplex PCR, lists solely in-frame clones and lacks some. Here the sample spans about 670,000 clones, 80% to 90% being singletons. The specimen sequenced was peripheral blood. The source is a woman aged 18-30 years with acute or convalescent COVID-19.

V usage is TRBV6-2 or TRBV6-3 and J usage is TRBJ2-7; the D is unclear. The CDR3 runs 14 residues. Trimming left V 4 bases short and J 4 bases short, with 14 bases between. Germline V gives CDR1 MNHEY, CDR2 SVGEGT. The CDR3 region has the DNA TGTGCCAGCAGTTCACCGGGTCTAAGTTACGAGCAGTACTTC. It codes for CASSSPGLSYEQYF.

This chain uses TRBV4-1 with TRBJ1-1; 8 nucleotides align to TRBD1. Germline V gene lookup returns CDR1 MGHRA and CDR2 YSYEKL. The CDR3 extends over 18 amino acids. Trimming took 1 base from V and 3 from J; bases not matched to a gene: 13. CDR3 sequence (DNA): TGCGCCAGCAGCCAAGGGGGGGCAGGGGGCGCGATGTACACTGAAGCTTTCTTT. This translates into CASSQGGAGGAMYTEAFF.

This chain uses TRBV30 with TRBJ1-2, with 8 bases matching TRBD1. This CDR3 has 17 amino acids. Germline loops: CDR1 GTSNPN, CDR2 SVGIG (reference sequence). V trimming: 3 bases; J trimming: 5 bases; junction bases outside the gene matches: 17. CDR3 residues: CAWSPIRETGAKYGYTF. The CDR3, as DNA: TGTGCCTGGAGCCCCATCCGAGAGACAGGGGCCAAGTATGGCTACACCTTC.

The chain recombines TRBV3-1 (or the pseudogene TRBV3-2) with TRBJ1-2, with unresolved D. From germline, CDR1 is LGHDT and CDR2 YNNKEL (reference sequence). Trimming stripped 1 base from V and 4 bases from J, with 4 bases between. This CDR3 is built from 12 residues. DNA for the CDR3: TGTGCCAGCAGCCAAGCGAGCTATGGCTACACCTTC. This codes for CASSQASYGYTF.

On this clone: In the same sample, other DNA sequences code for this CDR3. This chain links TRBV6-5 with TRBJ2-7; perhaps TRBD2 as D (6 bases). Trimming left V 0 bases short and J 0 bases short, with 9 bases between. Germline CDR1 reads MNHEY; CDR2 reads SVGAGI. The CDR3 totals 15 residues. The CDR3 DNA is TGTGCCAGCAGTTACTCGGGGGGAACCTCCTACGAGCAGTACTTC. It is translated as CASSYSGGTSYEQYF.

V usage is TRBV24-1 and J usage is TRBJ2-1; D is perhaps TRBD1 (6 bases). The CDR3 is made up of 16 amino acids. Germline-derived CDR1 and CDR2 are KGHDR and SFDVKD. Deletions cut 3 bases from V and 4 bases from J, with 15 bases between. The CDR3 bases are TGTGCCACCAGTGATCCTACAGGGTCTTCTTACAATGAGCAGTTCTTC. Amino acids: CATSDPTGSSYNEQFF.

This clone was observed a handful of times. The V call is TRBV6-4, the J call TRBJ1-2; 11 nucleotides match TRBD1. CDR3 length: 15 residues. In germline, CDR1 is MRHNA, CDR2 SNTAGT. J lost 6 bases, V lost 3 bases, and 6 bases had no gene match. CDR3 bases: TGTGCCAGCAGTGAATCTGGACAGGGGGCGGATGGCTACACCTTC. It translates to CASSESGQGADGYTF.

This clone was seen only once. The chain uses TRBV20-1 and TRBJ1-5, with a weak D call TRBD1 (6 bases). CDR1 and CDR2 from the germline V gene are DFQATT and SNEGSKA (reference sequence). This CDR3 contains 14 residues. V lost 3 bases to trimming and J lost 4 bases, with 13 bases between them. CDR3: CSASVWDKNQPQHF. CDR3 bases: TGCAGTGCTAGTGTGTGGGACAAAAATCAGCCCCAGCATTTT.

In this sample, this clone turned up once. The chain combines TRBV14 with TRBJ1-2; no clear D. Germline V gives CDR1 SGHDN, CDR2 FVKESK. The CDR3 is 16 residues long. V lost 0 bases and J 5 bases, leaving 16 bases between the germline ends. CDR3 residues: CASSQDPGEGGYGYTF. The CDR3 DNA sequence: TGTGCCAGCAGCCAAGATCCCGGGGAGGGTGGGTATGGCTACACCTTC.

The chain employs TRBV27 and TRBJ2-1; 9 bases align to TRBD1. Per germline, CDR1 MNHEY and CDR2 SMNVEV (reference sequence). The V gene end was trimmed by 3 bases and the J gene end by 8 bases; junction bases not matched to a gene: 8. The CDR3 is 15 residues long. The chain's CDR3 is CASSFSGTGPHEQFF. For the CDR3, the DNA is TGTGCCAGCAGTTTCTCCGGGACAGGGCCCCATGAGCAGTTCTTC.